This TCR beta chain was observed in a study of cytomegalovirus exposure and HLA in healthy donors. 13 Jbeta primers and 60 Vbeta primers were used for the PCR. Sequencing was performed with immunoSEQ multiplex PCR; in TCRdb, only in-frame clones are kept and a portion is missing. This sample yields 85,000 to 95,000 clones, of which over 55% are seen a single time; approximately 6% belongs to the top ten. The CDR3 has 15 amino acids. The V gene's germline CDR1 is SGHTA and CDR2 FQGNSA. Unmatched junction bases numbered 6, after V lost 5 bases and J lost 4 bases. What was sequenced was PBMCs. The sequence derives from a woman aged 25 to 39 in good health and CMV-seronegative. This sequence joins TRBV7-2 and TRBJ1-1; 11 positions match TRBD1. The CDR3 DNA sequence: TGTGCCAGCAGCACTCGGACAGGGGGCGTCACTGAAGCTTTCTTT. Its protein product is CASSTRTGGVTEAFF.